These 22 T cell receptor beta chains originate from one sample sequenced in a study of blood T cell repertoires in COVID-19. Repertoires were generated with immunoSEQ multiplex PCR, while TCRdb's copy carries only in-frame clones and drops some. The table records about 74,000 clones, roughly 90% of them present only once. Sequenced sample: peripheral blood. The receptors originated from a human donor in a cohort sampled during active COVID-19.

The chain is built from TRBV6-5 and TRBJ2-2, with 12 nucleotides matching TRBD1. The CDR3 has 15 amino acids. Germline-derived CDR1 and CDR2 are MNHEY and SVGAGI. Germline trimming cut 9 bases from V and 8 bases from J; bases unmatched to any gene: 10. The DNA of the CDR3 is TGTGCCAGACCTCCGGGACAGGGGGCGGCGGGGGAGCTGTTTTTT. It translates to CARPPGQGAAGELFF.

The table lists this clone with a count of one. V gene TRBV4-3 combines with J gene TRBJ1-6; D is unresolved. The germline CDR1 and CDR2 sequences are LGHNA and YSLEER. The CDR3 totals 15 residues. V gave up 7 bases and J gave up 1 base, with 11 bases separating them. CDR3 sequence (DNA): TGCGCCAGCACCAAGGAGGGATCCTATAATTCACCCCTCCACTTT. Its protein product is CASTKEGSYNSPLHF.

The chain joins TRBV30 to TRBJ1-4; D unclear. Germline-derived CDR1 and CDR2 are GTSNPN and SVGIG (reference sequence). Deletions cut 3 bases from V and 7 bases from J, with 12 bases between. This CDR3 spans 13 amino acids. The chain's CDR3 is CAWSWAGGEKLFF. The CDR3 DNA sequence: TGTGCCTGGAGCTGGGCCGGAGGTGAAAAACTGTTTTTT.

This chain uses TRBV27 with TRBJ2-7; no reliable D call. The ends were cut back, 4 bases at V and 3 bases at J, with 10 bases in the middle. The CDR3 has 13 residues. Germline V gene sequence: CDR1 MNHEY, CDR2 SMNVEV (reference sequence). CDR3 DNA sequence: TGTGCCAGCAGTTCGACACATGTCTACGAGCAGTACTTC. This sequence encodes CASSSTHVYEQYF.

V gene TRBV5-1 combines with J gene TRBJ2-3, with 10 bases identical to TRBD2. V lost 4 bases to trimming and J lost 3 bases; unmatched junction nucleotides: 2. CDR3 length: 14 residues. CDR1 is SGHRS, CDR2 YFSETQ, per germline. The CDR3 loop reads CASSAAGGTDTQYF. CDR3 nucleotide sequence: TGCGCCAGCAGCGCAGCGGGAGGGACAGATACGCAGTATTTT.

This clone appeared once. V gene TRBV27 combines with J gene TRBJ2-7; maybe TRBD1 (6 bases). V lost 5 bases and J 5 bases, leaving 22 bases between the germline ends. This CDR3 has 16 residues. The germline V gene encodes CDR1 MNHEY and CDR2 SMNVEV (reference sequence). The DNA of the CDR3 is TGTGCCAGCAGTGATATGACAGGCCTTCTTAGGCACGAGCAGTACTTC. Translated: CASSDMTGLLRHEQYF.

This chain connects TRBV20-1 to TRBJ2-3, with D hard to call. The CDR3 contains 11 residues. CDR1 DFQATT and CDR2 SNEGSKA come from the germline V gene (reference sequence). Trimming pared 6 bases from V and 6 bases from J, leaving 10 bases between. For the CDR3, the DNA is TGCAGTGCAACTATAACGGATACGCAGTATTTT. As protein: CSATITDTQYF.

The chain joins TRBV2 to TRBJ2-3; 7 nucleotides line up with TRBD2. Per germline, CDR1 SNHLY and CDR2 FYNNEI. The CDR3 is 13 amino acids. With V trimmed by 3 bases and J by 10 bases, 7 bases remained unmatched. CDR3 sequence: CASSEGEGMAQYF. The CDR3 nucleotides read TGTGCCAGCAGTGAGGGGGAGGGTATGGCGCAGTATTTT.

V is TRBV7-2 and J is TRBJ2-3; weak D call: TRBD2 (5 bases). Germline lookup yields CDR1 SGHTA and CDR2 FQGNSA. The CDR3 has 14 amino acids. Trimming left V 1 base short and J 6 bases short, with 11 bases between. CDR3 DNA sequence: TGTGCCAGCAGCTTAGGGGGAAGGAGGGATACGCAGTATTTT. It encodes CASSLGGRRDTQYF.

This chain links TRBV7-2 with TRBJ2-1; a weak D match, TRBD1 (6 bases). Germline V gene sequence: CDR1 SGHTA, CDR2 FQGNSA. CDR3 size: 13 residues. Trimming took off 4 bases at V and 6 bases at J, with 10 bases between the two ends. The CDR3 reads CASSSLRGNEQFF. CDR3 DNA: TGTGCCAGCAGCTCCCTCAGGGGCAATGAGCAGTTCTTC.

J is TRBJ2-6 and V is TRBV5-4; possible D gene TRBD1, 6 bases. Germline CDR1 and CDR2: SGHNT and YYREEE (reference sequence). Trimming cost V 4 bases and J 2 bases, with 13 bases left between them. The CDR3 is made up of 16 amino acids. CDR3 coding DNA: TGTGCCAGCAGCCCCCCAGGGGCGACTGGGGCCAACGTCCTGACTTTC. Translation: CASSPPGATGANVLTF.

The chain uses TRBV27 and TRBJ2-7; 8 bases are a match to TRBD1. From germline, CDR1 is MNHEY and CDR2 SMNVEV (reference sequence). The CDR3 is 16 amino acids. Trimming removed 5 bases from V and 0 bases from J; junction bases left unmatched: 9. The chain's CDR3 is CASSLTGDPPSYEQYF. CDR3 sequence (DNA): TGTGCCAGCAGTCTGACAGGGGACCCGCCCTCCTACGAGCAGTACTTC.

The chain couples TRBV5-4 to TRBJ2-5, with 7 bases that match TRBD2. Germline V gives CDR1 SGHNT, CDR2 YYREEE (reference sequence). V shed 0 bases, J shed 5 bases, and the junction held 4 bases outside the gene matches. The CDR3 runs 14 residues. CDR3 sequence (DNA): TGTGCCAGCAGCTTGGGCGGGGGAGGGGAGACCCAGTACTTC. It codes for CASSLGGGGETQYF.

This clone was picked up one time. The V gene is TRBV2, the J gene TRBJ2-1; 8 bases are a match to TRBD1. Trimming cost V 8 bases and J 2 bases; bases outside gene matches: 8. This CDR3 spans 15 amino acids. Germline CDR1 and CDR2: SNHLY and FYNNEI. The CDR3 region is CASPLDRGTYNEQFF. CDR3 nucleotide sequence: TGTGCCAGCCCCCTTGACAGGGGCACCTACAATGAGCAGTTCTTC.

The V call is TRBV19, the J call TRBJ1-5; 10 nucleotides agree with TRBD1. V dropped 3 bases and J dropped 2; count of bases not matched to a gene: 4. The germline CDR1 and CDR2 sequences are LNHDA and SQIVND (reference sequence). The CDR3 length is 16 residues. The CDR3 region has the DNA TGTGCCAGTAGTATGAGGGACAGGGGTGGCAATCAGCCCCAGCATTTT. Translated, it gives CASSMRDRGGNQPQHF.

This chain connects TRBV28 to TRBJ2-7; 7 bases align to TRBD1. The junction had 12 bases not matched to a gene; V was cut back by 4 bases and J by 0 bases. The CDR3 loop spans 17 amino acids. CDR1 is MDHEN and CDR2 is SYDVKM in the germline V gene. CDR3 nucleotides: TGTGCCAGCAGTTCGCCCCGTGGCAGGGGGAGCTCCTACGAGCAGTACTTC. Translation gives CASSSPRGRGSSYEQYF.

The table lists this clone with a few counts. CDR3 in amino acids: CASSQGQGDNSPLHF. DNA of the CDR3: TGTGCCAGCAGTCAGGGACAGGGCGATAATTCACCCCTCCACTTT. The genes are TRBV2 and TRBJ1-6, with 9 bases fitting TRBD1. The length of the CDR3 is 15 residues. In germline, CDR1 is SNHLY, CDR2 FYNNEI. Germline trimming cut 5 bases from V and 5 bases from J; bases unmatched to any gene: 4.

The chain is built from TRBV5-6 and TRBJ1-4; D perhaps matches TRBD1 (5 bases). V was trimmed by 3 bases and J by 7 bases, leaving 16 bases between them. Germline V gives CDR1 SGHDT, CDR2 YYEEEE. CDR3 length: 15 residues. CDR3 nucleotides: TGTGCCAGCAGCTGGGCCCGGGGGGTCGGTGAAAAACTGTTTTTT. Its protein is CASSWARGVGEKLFF.

The rearrangement links TRBV6-5 to TRBJ1-5; no clear D gene. V lost 0 bases and J lost 0, with 6 bases in between. Germline V gene data show CDR1 as MNHEY and CDR2 as SVGAGI. CDR3 length equals 15 residues. CDR3 DNA: TGTGCCAGCAGTTACTCACATGATAGCAATCAGCCCCAGCATTTT. Amino acid sequence: CASSYSHDSNQPQHF.

The V and J genes are TRBV9 and TRBJ1-2; D possibly corresponds to TRBD1 (6 bases). CDR1 and CDR2 from the germline V gene are SGDLS and YYNGEE. The germline V and J ends were trimmed by 0 bases and 6 bases, with 15 bases remaining between them. This CDR3 is built from 15 residues. The CDR3 DNA sequence: TGTGCCAGCAGCGTAGAAGGAACAGGGTGGCATGGCTACACCTTC. Protein product: CASSVEGTGWHGYTF.

The rearrangement joins TRBV24-1 to TRBJ2-5; D possibly corresponds to TRBD2 (6 bases). The CDR3 is made up of 15 amino acids. CDR1 is KGHDR, CDR2 SFDVKD, per germline. Trimming left V 0 bases short and J 5 bases short, with 12 bases between. The DNA for the CDR3 is TGTGCCACCAGTGATTTGGGCGAGGGGAGGGAGACCCAGTACTTC. It codes for CATSDLGEGRETQYF.

The V and J genes are TRBV9 and TRBJ2-2, with 7 positions matching TRBD2. This CDR3 contains 15 residues. Germline lookup yields CDR1 SGDLS and CDR2 YYNGEE. Trimming removed 4 bases from V and 4 bases from J; junction bases left unmatched: 7. The CDR3 coding sequence is TGTGCCAGCAGCCCTCGACTAGCTAGCACCGGGGAGCTGTTTTTT. The encoded protein is CASSPRLASTGELFF. The whole variable domain, remainder taken from reference TRBV9 and TRBJ2-2, is DSGVTQTPKHLITATGQRVTLRCSPRSGDLSVYWYQQSLDQGLQFLIQYYNGEERAKGNILERFSAQQFPDLHSELNLSSLELGDSALYFCASSPRLASTGELFFGEGSRLTVL.